The rows below give T cell receptor beta chains drawn from one sample of a study of OX40 agonist ivuxolimab in advanced cancers. Method: immunoSEQ multiplex PCR; TCRdb's copy keeps in-frame clones and lacks some. The top ten clones hold under 20% of a sample with around 45,000 clones, under 95% of them seen once. The sample was CD4+ or CD8+ T cells sorted from blood, taken in a trial of the OX40 agonist ivuxolimab. All receptors derive from an adult with an advanced solid tumor such as melanoma, head and neck, liver or kidney cancer. CDR3s include the opening cysteine and the closing phenylalanine or tryptophan. D genes are given only for firm matches. Size tells how often a clone was seen (once, few, many) or the class of an expanded clone, and some rows leave it out.

TRBV19,NA,NA,TRBJ2-1,TGTGCCAGTAGTGCCACGAGGGGGACTGAGCAGTTCTTC,CASSATRGTEQFF
TRBV13,NA,TRBD1,TRBJ2-3,TGTGCCAGCAGCTCCCGGGACAGGAGCTCCACAGATACGCAGTATTTT,CASSSRDRSSTDTQYF
TRBV13,NA,NA,TRBJ2-7,TGTGCCAGCAGCTCGGACAGCCTTGGCTACGAGCAGTACTTC,CASSSDSLGYEQYF
TRBV27,NA,TRBD2,TRBJ2-7,TGTGCCAGCAGTCCTAGGGGAGGGATCGAGCAGTACTTC,CASSPRGGIEQYF
TRBV19,NA,NA,TRBJ1-1,TGTGCCAGTAGTATATCAGTGAACACTGAAGCTTTCTTT,CASSISVNTEAFF
TRBV19,NA,NA,TRBJ2-7,TGTGCCAGTAGTTTTAGTGGGGGGCGCGTCGCCGAGCAGTACTTC,CASSFSGGRVAEQYF
TRBV11-1,NA,NA,TRBJ2-7,TGTGCCAGCAGCTTACTCGGGTCCACAGGGATTCACTACGAGCAGTACTTC,CASSLLGSTGIHYEQYF
TRBV28,NA,TRBD1,TRBJ2-7,TGTGCCAGCAGGCGTGGACAGGGGGCGGTCCACGGCTTCTACGAGCAGTACTTC,CASRRGQGAVHGFYEQYF
TRBV9,NA,NA,TRBJ2-1,TGTGCCAGCAGCGTAGGGGGAAACGCGTTGTATGAGCAGTTCTTC,CASSVGGNALYEQFF
TRBV27,NA,TRBD2,TRBJ2-7,TGTGCCAGCAGTTTATCGGGAGGACTAGGTGGCGAGCAGTACTTC,CASSLSGGLGGEQYF
TRBV11-1,NA,TRBD2,TRBJ2-3,TGTGCCAGCAGCCCGCCTATGGTACTAGCGGATGATACAGATACGCAGTATTTT,CASSPPMVLADDTDTQYF
TRBV7-9,NA,NA,TRBJ1-1,TGTGCCAGCAGCTTAGCGGGCCAGGGCCCTTTCTTT,CASSLAGQGPFF
TRBV27,NA,NA,TRBJ2-7,TGTGCCAGCAGTCCCCGGGCAATCTACGAGCAGTACTTC,CASSPRAIYEQYF
TRBV27,NA,TRBD1,TRBJ2-1,TGTGCCAGCATCCCTACGGCAGGGGGCTACAATGAGCAGTTCTTC,CASIPTAGGYNEQFF
TRBV28,once,TRBD2,TRBJ2-3,TGTGCCAGCAGTTTAGCACTAGCGGGAGGTGGAGATACGCAGTATTTT,CASSLALAGGGDTQYF
TRBV28,NA,NA,TRBJ2-2,TGTGCCAGCAGTACTACCGCCTCCGGGGAGCTGTTTTTT,CASSTTASGELFF
TRBV5-4,NA,TRBD1,TRBJ2-7,TGTGCCAGCAGGACGGCAGGGGGCTCCTACGAGCAGTACTTC,CASRTAGGSYEQYF
TRBV28,NA,TRBD1,TRBJ2-7,TGTGCCAGCAGTCCACGGACAGGGTACTACGAGCAGTACTTC,CASSPRTGYYEQYF
TRBV2,NA,NA,TRBJ2-2,TGTGCCAGCAAAACCGGCACCGGGGAGCTGTTTTTT,CASKTGTGELFF
TRBV27,NA,NA,TRBJ1-6,TGTGCCACGAGGGGAGGGGTAACCTATAATTCACCCCTCCACTTT,CATRGGVTYNSPLHF
TRBV4-1,NA,NA,TRBJ1-5,TGCGCCAGCAGCATACACAGTGGTAATCAGCCCCAGCATTTT,CASSIHSGNQPQHF
TRBV19,NA,NA,TRBJ2-1,TGTGCCAGTAGTGTGACTAGTAGCAATGAGCAGTTCTTC,CASSVTSSNEQFF
TRBV5-5,NA,NA,TRBJ2-3,TGTGCCAGCAGCTTGGGACAGTCTACAGATACGCAGTATTTT,CASSLGQSTDTQYF
TRBV7-9,NA,NA,TRBJ1-4,TGTGCCAGCTCTCCGGGTGAGAGGAGTGAAAAACTGTTTTTT,CASSPGERSEKLFF
TRBV21-1,NA,NA,TRBJ2-7,TGTGCCAGCAGCGGGACTCACAGAACCTACGAGCAGTACTTC,CASSGTHRTYEQYF
TRBV7-6,NA,TRBD2,TRBJ2-3,TGTGCCAGCAGGGCTATAGCGGGAGGGAGCACAGATACGCAGTATTTT,CASRAIAGGSTDTQYF